The rows below give T cell receptor beta chains drawn from one sample of a study of shared clonotypes between healthy human individuals. TCRdb's table, derived via immunoSEQ multiplex PCR, lists solely in-frame clones and lacks some. Of 660,000 or so clones in the sample, approximately 96% were seen once. Sequences were obtained from naive CD8+ T cells sorted from blood. The receptors shown here come from a woman aged 30 to 39 in good health. CDR3s include the opening cysteine and the closing phenylalanine or tryptophan. The size field is filled for only some rows; it gives once, few, many or a size class.

TRBV7-9	16	NA	TRBJ2-1	CASSLEMGRPGVGQFF
TRBV30	16	NA	TRBJ2-1	CAWRSGTSGYYNEQFF
TRBV23-1	16	NA	TRBJ2-7	CASSQSHRPSTCEQYF
TRBV7-8	15	NA	TRBJ2-1	CASSFAGTLYNEQFF
TRBV7-9	16	NA	TRBJ2-7	CASSLDVGPPSYEQYF
TRBV11-2	13	NA	TRBJ2-5	CASSLDPRDSQYF
TRBV10-3	14	once	TRBJ1-3	CAITETSSGNTIYF
TRBV6-6	13	NA	TRBJ1-2	CASRSDSAYGYTF
TRBV5-1	17	NA	TRBJ2-7	CASSLEGGAGESDEQYF
TRBV28	15	NA	TRBJ1-2	CASSSRTGRDYGYTF
TRBV5-8	15	once	TRBJ2-7	CASSWGRDIRYEQYF
TRBV27	16	NA	TRBJ2-7	CASSLSGGERDFEQYF
TRBV7-8	16	NA	NA	CASSLGGRGRAYEQYF
TRBV7-8	16	NA	TRBJ1-5	CASSLATGYSNQPQHF
TRBV6-1	14	NA	TRBJ1-5	CASSELGSNQPQHF
TRBV30	15	NA	TRBJ1-3	CAWSTDGNSGNTIYF
TRBV4-1	17	NA	TRBJ2-3	CASSGKAGAGVTDTQYF
TRBV6-5	15	NA	TRBJ2-7	CASSYTWDYSYEQYF
TRBV7-9	12	once	TRBJ2-3	CASSMGTDTQYF
TRBV4-2	19	NA	TRBJ1-4	CASSQGQGAFSATNEKLFF
TRBV5-1	14	NA	TRBJ1-1	CASSTDSMNTEAFF
TRBV11-2	15	NA	TRBJ2-5	CASSLTSGVEETQYF
TRBV19	11	NA	TRBJ2-3	CASISGGSQYF
TRBV2	13	NA	TRBJ2-2	CASKAPNTGELFF
TRBV28	14	NA	TRBJ1-4	CASSRDLGGEKLFF
TRBV5-5	15	NA	TRBJ2-7	CASSFSTGGPYEQYF
TRBV7-8	16	NA	TRBJ1-3	CASSLGSGLLGNTIYF
TRBV7-9	14	NA	TRBJ1-1	CATVGPTSDTEAFF
TRBV27	15	NA	TRBJ2-1	CASSLRQVSYNEQFF
TRBV2	17	NA	TRBJ2-5	CASSEDGTSGLQETQYF
TRBV6-6	12	NA	TRBJ2-1	CASSYTYNEQFF
TRBV4-1	14	NA	TRBJ2-1	CASSLWTVDNEQFF
TRBV27	12	NA	TRBJ1-2	CASSGGLNGYTF
TRBV6-5	12	NA	TRBJ1-1	CASSQGDTEAFF
TRBV5-4	11	NA	TRBJ2-7	CASSEGLEQYF
TRBV5-1	14	NA	TRBJ2-7	CASSWEGGVGEQYF
TRBV4-1	15	NA	TRBJ1-1	CASSPVTGGDTEAFF
TRBV2	12	NA	TRBJ2-7	CASSEGTYEQYF
TRBV5-5	14	NA	TRBJ2-6	CASSSGRGANVLTF
TRBV10-3	15	NA	TRBJ2-5	CAISDGSPGTETQYF
TRBV27	14	NA	TRBJ1-2	CASSSRETNYGYTF
TRBV2	15	NA	TRBJ2-1	CASSQTSGSYNEQFF
TRBV11-2	15	NA	TRBJ2-5	CASSSFLDGEETQYF
TRBV5-1	16	NA	TRBJ2-7	CASSLYPGARPYEQYF
TRBV5-1	14	NA	TRBJ2-2	CAPTGLDSPGELFF
TRBV28	13	NA	TRBJ2-7	CASSSRDGYEQYF
TRBV29-1	14	NA	TRBJ1-3	CSHLGGLTGNTIYF
TRBV28	11	NA	TRBJ2-4	CASLASGRLYF
TRBV11-2	18	NA	TRBJ2-7	CASSPLAWVGQGGEEQYF
TRBV27	14	NA	TRBJ1-5	CASRLGTVDQPQHF
TRBV28	18	NA	TRBJ1-1	CASSFTRGTNFMNTEAFF
TRBV11-3	14	NA	TRBJ2-4	CATPIDRDENIQYF
TRBV7-9	13	NA	TRBJ1-4	CASSYPSNEKLFF
TRBV7-8	16	NA	TRBJ1-1	CASSPEAAGWDTEAFF
TRBV5-1	16	once	TRBJ2-7	CASSIIRTSGIYEQYF
TRBV13	15	NA	TRBJ2-7	CASSWAGQGVYEQYF
TRBV7-6	13	NA	TRBJ2-1	CASSSLQRNEQFF